The 3 T cell receptor beta chains in this list originate from one sample, sequenced in a study of beta chain features in type 1 diabetes (dated by TCRdb to between 2018 and 2020). Their antigens are not known. Libraries were made using the immunoSEQ multiplex PCR assay. The entire isolated RNA was reverse transcribed using the High Capacity cDNA Reverse Transcription Kit, and thus expressed TCRB transcripts were sequenced. TCRdb holds this immuneACCESS table with in-frame rearrangements only. Some clones are missing; in checked studies, unresolved V genes explain under half, and the rest has no known cause. Here the sample has 300,000 to 350,000 clones; approximately 9.9% occur a single time. Clones ranked in the top ten supply approximately 1% of the sample. Study-wide conclusions, independent of this receptor: In all four CD4+ subsets, TCRB CDR3 length was moderately but significantly shorter in type 1 diabetes patients.

The specimen was central memory CD4+ T cells from blood. These TCRs come from a man aged 25-45 years with type 1 diabetes.

The chain is built from TRBV7-7 and TRBJ2-5; D is unresolved. Germline values: CDR1 SSHAT, CDR2 FNYEAQ (reference sequence). Trimming took 3 bases from V and 3 from J, leaving 8 bases between them. The CDR3 covers 13 residues. DNA of the CDR3: TGTGCCAGCAGCTTGAAAAGGGAAGAGACCCAGTACTTC. It is translated as CASSLKREETQYF.

The V and J genes are TRBV5-1 and TRBJ2-3; 7 bases are a match to TRBD2. CDR3 size: 15 residues. The V and J ends lost 4 bases and 0 bases, in that order; junction bases with no gene match: 5. From germline, CDR1 is SGHRS and CDR2 YFSETQ. CDR3 amino acids: CASSPLAVSTDTQYF. The CDR3 DNA reads as TGCGCCAGCAGCCCTCTAGCGGTTAGCACAGATACGCAGTATTTT.

The V and J genes are TRBV14 and TRBJ2-1; D gene ambiguous. V was clipped by 4 bases and J by 4 bases, with 2 bases between them. This CDR3 contains 11 residues. Germline V CDR1 and CDR2: SGHDN, FVKESK. CDR3 sequence (DNA): TGTGCCAGCAGCCGATACAATGAGCAGTTCTTC. Translation gives CASSRYNEQFF.